Detailed here is one T cell receptor beta chain. Germline V CDR1 and CDR2: MNHEY, SVGEGT. This CDR3 spans 12 amino acids. Trimming took 5 bases from V and 7 from J, leaving 9 bases between them. This sample is part of a study of blood T cell repertoires in COVID-19. Study-wide background: Both acute and convalescent COVID-19 samples were obtained from the United States, Italy and Spain.

TCRdb's table, derived via immunoSEQ multiplex PCR, lists solely in-frame clones and lacks some. The data contain some 120,000 clones, about 80% of them singletons. The sample was peripheral blood. This chain uses TRBV6-2 or TRBV6-3 with TRBJ2-1; D gene unclear. This sequence originates from a human donor in a cohort sampled during active COVID-19. This CDR3 reads CASSPVLNEQFF. CDR3 DNA: TGTGCCAGCAGTCCGGTCTTGAATGAGCAGTTCTTC.